The clone carrying this T cell receptor beta chain has a single count. This table comes from immunoSEQ multiplex PCR, and its TCRdb copy is limited to in-frame clones, with some not included. The table shows a few hundred thousand clones, with less than 90% occurring only once. The CDR3 sequence is 15 residues long. CDR1 is SGHTA, CDR2 FQGNSA, per germline. Unmatched junction bases numbered 2, after V lost 3 bases and J lost 1 base. This entry is derived from a study of blood T cell repertoires in COVID-19. Either two negative PCRs, clearance, or symptom resolution qualified Cohort 3 donors as recovered.

The sequence came from a woman in her 40s who had recovered from COVID-19. The chain carries TRBV7-2 and TRBJ2-2, with 7 bases that match TRBD2. Sequencing used PBMCs or T cells enriched from blood (not recorded which). CDR3 region: CASSLKRENTGELFF. DNA for the CDR3: TGTGCCAGCAGCTTGAAGCGGGAGAACACCGGGGAGCTGTTTTTT.